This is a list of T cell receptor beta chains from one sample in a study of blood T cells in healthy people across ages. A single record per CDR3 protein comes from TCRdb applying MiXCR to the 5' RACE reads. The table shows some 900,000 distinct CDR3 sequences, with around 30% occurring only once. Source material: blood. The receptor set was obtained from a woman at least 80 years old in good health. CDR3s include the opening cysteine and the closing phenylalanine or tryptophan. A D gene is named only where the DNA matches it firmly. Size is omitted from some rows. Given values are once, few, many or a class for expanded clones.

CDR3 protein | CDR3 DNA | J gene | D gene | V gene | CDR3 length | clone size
CASSLEGTGGSRAFF | TGCGCCAGCAGCCTCGAAGGGACAGGGGGCTCTAGAGCTTTCTTT | TRBJ1-1 | TRBD1 | TRBV4-1 | 15 | few
CASSELHRTGTSYGYTF | TGTGCCAGCAGTGAATTACACCGGACAGGAACTTCTTATGGCTACACCTTC | TRBJ1-2 | TRBD1 | TRBV6-1 | 17 | few
CASSIGGAYNEQFF | TGTGCCAGTAGTATCGGCGGGGCGTACAATGAGCAGTTCTTC | TRBJ2-1 | . | TRBV19 | 14 | .
CASTNFYIRGRDQPQHF | TGTGCCAGCACCAATTTTTATATCAGGGGGCGCGATCAGCCCCAGCATTTT | TRBJ1-5 | TRBD1 | TRBV6-2/TRBV6-3 | 17 | .
CASSRGGQQGTQYF | TGTGCCAGCAGTCGCGGGGGACAGCAAGGGACCCAGTACTTC | TRBJ2-5 | . | TRBV2 | 14 | .
CATSDYSGTGTTEAFF | TGTGCCACCAGTGATTACTCCGGGACAGGGACTACTGAAGCTTTCTTT | TRBJ1-1 | TRBD1 | TRBV24-1 | 16 | few
CASSLVKVHGYTF | TGTGCCAGCAGCTTAGTCAAAGTCCATGGCTACACCTTC | TRBJ1-2 | . | TRBV11-2 | 13 | .
CASSPGRFNYGYTF | TGTGCCAGCAGCCCGGGTCGGTTTAACTATGGCTACACCTTC | TRBJ1-2 | . | TRBV7-2 | 14 | many
CASSYSGVSTGELFF | TGTGCCAGCAGTTACTCAGGGGTTAGCACCGGGGAGCTGTTTTTT | TRBJ2-2 | . | TRBV6-2/TRBV6-3 | 15 | .
CANSYSSGKSLHF | TGTGCCAACAGTTACTCATCCGGCAAGTCCCTCCACTTT | TRBJ1-6 | . | TRBV6-2/TRBV6-3 | 13 | .
CASSYSGGLAGGEGGNEQFF | TGTGCCAGCAGTTACAGCGGGGGACTAGCGGGGGGGGAAGGAGGCAATGAGCAGTTCTTC | TRBJ2-1 | TRBD2 | TRBV6-5 | 20 | many
CASSLQGGLAGGHEQFF | TGTGCCAGCAGCTTACAAGGGGGACTAGCGGGGGGGCATGAGCAGTTCTTC | TRBJ2-1 | TRBD2 | TRBV7-2 | 17 | many
CASSLDGSGNTEAFF | TGTGCCAGCAGCTTAGATGGCTCTGGCAACACTGAAGCTTTCTTT | TRBJ1-1 | . | TRBV7-8 | 15 | many
CVSSFFRGGTDTQYF | TGTGTCAGCAGCTTCTTCCGGGGGGGCACAGATACGCAGTATTTT | TRBJ2-3 | TRBD2 | TRBV11-2 | 15 | .
CASSLVLSPDYDEQFF | TGTGCCAGCAGCTTAGTTCTTTCGCCGGATTACGATGAGCAGTTCTTC | TRBJ2-1 | . | TRBV7-9 | 16 | .
CASSLDMGRGTYEQYF | TGTGCCAGCAGCTTAGACATGGGCCGGGGAACCTACGAGCAGTACTTC | TRBJ2-7 | . | TRBV7-2 | 16 | .
CASSLRRVSADTQYF | TGTGCCAGCAGTTTACGGCGGGTGAGCGCCGATACGCAGTATTTT | TRBJ2-3 | . | TRBV12-3/TRBV12-4 | 15 | .
CSARGGTGLNSPLHF | TGCAGTGCTAGAGGGGGGACAGGGTTGAACTCACCCCTCCACTTT | TRBJ1-6 | TRBD1 | TRBV20-1 | 15 | few
CSAKTGGPDTQYF | TGCAGTGCAAAGACAGGGGGACCAGATACGCAGTATTTT | TRBJ2-3 | TRBD1 | TRBV20-1 | 13 | many